Listed below are T cell receptor beta chains from one sample, sequenced in a study of CD8+ T cells in alopecia areata. The protocol was immunoSEQ multiplex PCR, while the TCRdb copy is restricted to in-frame clones and leaves out a portion. The profile covers 210,000 or so clones, with approximately 72% appearing a single time and about 1.2% taken by the ten largest. Sample: CD4+ T cells sorted from blood, taken around week 44, from a patient treated with tofacitinib. Source of these receptors: a human donor with alopecia areata. Each CDR3 is given with its conserved first and last residue. Fields, in order: clone size, V gene, CDR3 protein. The size field is filled for only some rows; it gives once, few, many or a size class.

size: -; V: TRBV4-3; CDR3: CASSHGGGGTEAFF
size: -; V: TRBV11-2; CDR3: CASSLVLGDTQYF
size: -; V: TRBV7-9; CDR3: CASSLLMGRGIIEAFF
size: -; V: TRBV19; CDR3: CASSPPYSEQYF
size: few; V: TRBV2; CDR3: CASSGLVGEYF
size: few; V: TRBV10-3; CDR3: CAISSDNRGTDTQYF
size: -; V: TRBV29-1; CDR3: CSVVPVGRDFSYEQYF
size: -; V: TRBV25-1; CDR3: CASSEVREASPLHF
size: -; V: TRBV30; CDR3: CAWSVSVKNTEAFF
size: few; V: TRBV5-4; CDR3: CASSLVGDRYNEQFF
size: -; V: TRBV25-1; CDR3: CASSDPTGGGSPLHF
size: -; V: TRBV30; CDR3: CAWALRSGGGYTF
size: -; V: TRBV5-1; CDR3: CASSSQGVVNTEAFF
size: -; V: TRBV5-4; CDR3: CASSLAGERNIQYF
size: few; V: TRBV14; CDR3: CASSEGGRTEAFF
size: -; V: TRBV6-5; CDR3: CASSLDRFRQPQHF
size: -; V: TRBV5-1; CDR3: CASSSTAGGLDEQYF
size: few; V: TRBV11-2; CDR3: CASRDLRETQYF
size: few; V: TRBV10-3; CDR3: CAINNLGAGDTQYF
size: -; V: TRBV29-1; CDR3: CSVDLRELFF
size: -; V: TRBV9; CDR3: CASSARDHNTDTQYF
size: -; V: TRBV5-1; CDR3: CASSWGTVKNTGELFF
size: -; V: TRBV19; CDR3: CASSILGGASDEQFF
size: -; V: TRBV6-5; CDR3: CASSSTQRGEAFF
size: once; V: TRBV15; CDR3: CATSTAGLRGGYTF
size: -; V: TRBV6-1; CDR3: CASSFVGDTQYF
size: few; V: TRBV10-3; CDR3: CAISGGTASYGYTF
size: -; V: TRBV25-1; CDR3: CASSELGDTF
size: -; V: TRBV5-6; CDR3: CASSPGITLGTF
size: -; V: TRBV2; CDR3: CASREQGTNQPQHF
size: few; V: TRBV11-3; CDR3: CASSHELASTDTQYF
size: -; V: TRBV4-2; CDR3: CASSHGDSPPTQYF
size: once; V: TRBV29-1; CDR3: CSVCWPLRDNEQFF
size: few; V: TRBV27; CDR3: CASSANLQGATNEKLFF
size: -; V: TRBV4-1; CDR3: CASSQGGTGFYEQYF
size: -; V: TRBV6-1; CDR3: CASSSGTGITEAFF